Listed below are T cell receptor beta chains from one sample, sequenced in a study of T-cell reconstitution after alpha-beta-depleted transplantation in children. Via MiXCR, TCRdb re-called the PCR reads, giving one row per CDR3 protein. Of around 240,000 distinct CDR3 sequences detected, roughly a tenth appear once; the ten largest clones hold about 4.8%. The specimen was PBMCs from the stem cell graft donor, collected from the stem cell graft. The receptors were gathered from a human donor who donated a stem cell graft to a child with SCID. The CDR3 runs from the conserved cysteine through the conserved F or W. Each record gives: CDR3 length, J gene, V gene, CDR3 protein.

17 TRBJ2-6 TRBV5-1 CASSLEWVGAGANVLTF
15 TRBJ2-3 TRBV7-3 CASSFDGFSTDTQYF
11 TRBJ2-1 TRBV11-2 CASSPYREQFF
15 TRBJ1-1 TRBV12-3/TRBV12-4 CASSLALGASTEAFF
15 TRBJ1-1 TRBV27 CASSQGGGRHTEAFF
14 TRBJ1-4 TRBV12-3/TRBV12-4 CASSKRGGNEKLFF
17 TRBJ1-1 TRBV4-3 CASSQATPEGLNTEAFF
14 TRBJ2-3 TRBV7-9 CASSQLTGTDTQYF
15 TRBJ2-3 TRBV5-1 CASSQGDRGNRAQYF
14 TRBJ2-7 TRBV28 CASSATGGAYEQYF
16 TRBJ2-1 TRBV5-1 CASSLTSGTTYNEQFF
17 TRBJ2-3 TRBV3-1 CATSQARGGPGTDTQYF
14 TRBJ2-3 TRBV5-1 CASSSIRTADTQYF
15 TRBJ2-4 TRBV4-1 CASSQVGRRVNIQYF